The clone carrying this TCR beta chain was detected ten times or more. What it binds is unknown. Generated by immunoSEQ multiplex PCR, the TCRdb table keeps only in-frame clones and is missing some. The sample holds some 38,000 clones, and no clone turns up only once. The CDR3 loop spans 13 amino acids. Germline V gene data show CDR1 as MNHNS and CDR2 as SASEGT. V lost 6 bases and J lost 1, with 9 bases in between. This sample is part of a study of T cells after posttransplantation cyclophosphamide. Study-level results: Recipient CMV seropositivity and CMV reactivation strongly tracked TRB clonality. Donor-recipient repertoire similarity was low at 1-2 months, rising over year one. Tissue-infiltrating T cells from skin or gut overlapped little with blood T cells.

The chain employs TRBV6-1 and TRBJ1-1; D is undetermined. The sample taken for sequencing was PBMCs. The receptor comes from a man in his fifties or sixties in good health, CMV-negative, and a related stem cell transplant donor. The CDR3 coding sequence is TGTGCCAGCAGGCGGGTCGCGAACACTGAAGCTTTCTTT. Its protein is CASRRVANTEAFF.